Listed below are T cell receptor beta chains from one sample, sequenced in a study of liver allograft versus peripheral blood T cells. TCRdb re-analysed the reads in MiXCR, keeping a single row per CDR3 protein. The table lists around 6,300 distinct CDR3 sequences, around 15% of them singletons. These receptor sequences come from a human patient who had a liver transplant. The T cells may partly be graft donor cells. Both conserved end residues are part of each CDR3. Fields, in order: D gene, J gene, V gene, clone size, CDR3 DNA, CDR3 protein. A D gene is named only where the DNA matches it firmly. Expanded clones are given a class, and other clones once, few, many or no size at all.

d_gene: TRBD1
j_gene: TRBJ1-1
v_gene: TRBV12-5
abundance: .
CDR3nt: TGTGCTACCCAGGGGGACTACGCTGAAGCTTTCTTT
CDR3aa: CATQGDYAEAFF

d_gene: TRBD1
j_gene: TRBJ1-5
v_gene: TRBV12-3/TRBV12-4
abundance: few
CDR3nt: TGTGCCAGCAGTTTAGGGGGACAGGTTCGTGGCAATCAGCCCCAGCATTTT
CDR3aa: CASSLGGQVRGNQPQHF

d_gene: TRBD2
j_gene: TRBJ2-5
v_gene: TRBV6-5
abundance: few
CDR3nt: TGTGCCAGCAGTTACATGGGACTAGCGGAACAAGAGACCCAGTACTTC
CDR3aa: CASSYMGLAEQETQYF

d_gene: TRBD2
j_gene: TRBJ2-1
v_gene: TRBV30
abundance: medium-sized
CDR3nt: TGTGCCTGGAGCGTGGGGACTAGCGGTTTCTCCTACAATGAGCAGTTCTTC
CDR3aa: CAWSVGTSGFSYNEQFF

d_gene: .
j_gene: TRBJ2-1
v_gene: TRBV6-1
abundance: medium-sized
CDR3nt: TGTGCCAGCAGTGAAGTGAGGGGGGAGTTCTTC
CDR3aa: CASSEVRGEFF

d_gene: TRBD2
j_gene: TRBJ2-3
v_gene: TRBV12-3/TRBV12-4
abundance: .
CDR3nt: TGTGCCAGCAACCTCGGACTAGCGGGAGCAGATACGCAGTATTTT
CDR3aa: CASNLGLAGADTQYF

d_gene: .
j_gene: TRBJ1-6
v_gene: TRBV19
abundance: medium-sized
CDR3nt: TGTGCCAGTAGTATGGGGACCGAGTTTTCACCCCTCCACTTT
CDR3aa: CASSMGTEFSPLHF

d_gene: .
j_gene: TRBJ1-6
v_gene: TRBV7-9
abundance: medium-sized
CDR3nt: TGTGCCAGCAGCTTAGGTGGAGCGCCTAATTCACCCCTCCACTTT
CDR3aa: CASSLGGAPNSPLHF

d_gene: TRBD2
j_gene: TRBJ2-5
v_gene: TRBV6-1
abundance: few
CDR3nt: TGTGCCAGCAGTACTAGCGGGATCCAAGAGACCCAGTACTTC
CDR3aa: CASSTSGIQETQYF

d_gene: .
j_gene: TRBJ2-5
v_gene: TRBV28
abundance: .
CDR3nt: TGTGCCAGCAGTTTTAGGCGGGAGACCCAGTACTTC
CDR3aa: CASSFRRETQYF

d_gene: .
j_gene: TRBJ2-5
v_gene: TRBV24-1
abundance: .
CDR3nt: TGTGCCACCAGGGGTGTGGGACAAGAGACCCAGTACTTC
CDR3aa: CATRGVGQETQYF

d_gene: TRBD1
j_gene: TRBJ2-7
v_gene: TRBV28
abundance: few
CDR3nt: TGTGCCAGCACCTCCACAGGGGGCCGGAGCTCCTACGAGCAGTACTTC
CDR3aa: CASTSTGGRSSYEQYF

d_gene: .
j_gene: TRBJ2-5
v_gene: TRBV6-2/TRBV6-3
abundance: few
CDR3nt: TGTGCCAGCAGTTACGTATCGATCCAAGAGACCCAGTACTTC
CDR3aa: CASSYVSIQETQYF

d_gene: .
j_gene: TRBJ1-6
v_gene: TRBV6-5
abundance: medium-sized
CDR3nt: TGTGCCAGCAGTTACGGTGACAGGAACGGTTCACCCCTCCACTTT
CDR3aa: CASSYGDRNGSPLHF

d_gene: TRBD1
j_gene: TRBJ2-3
v_gene: TRBV20-1
abundance: .
CDR3nt: TGCAGTGCTAGCTCCGGGACAGGGATCCCTGGCACAGATACGCAGTATTTT
CDR3aa: CSASSGTGIPGTDTQYF

d_gene: .
j_gene: TRBJ2-4
v_gene: TRBV29-1
abundance: medium-sized
CDR3nt: TGCAGCGTTGGGGGGGGGCGAGGCAAAAACATTCAGTACTTC
CDR3aa: CSVGGGRGKNIQYF

d_gene: TRBD2
j_gene: TRBJ2-1
v_gene: TRBV6-1
abundance: medium-sized
CDR3nt: TGTGCCAGCACCCTAACTAGCGGGAGAGTGGGTGAGCAGTTCTTC
CDR3aa: CASTLTSGRVGEQFF

d_gene: .
j_gene: TRBJ2-2
v_gene: TRBV10-1
abundance: .
CDR3nt: TGCGCCAGCAGTGAGTCAGGGTCGGGAGTCGGTACCGGGGAGCTGTTTTTT
CDR3aa: CASSESGSGVGTGELFF

d_gene: .
j_gene: TRBJ2-7
v_gene: TRBV24-1
abundance: .
CDR3nt: TGTGCCACCAGTGATTCCCACACAACGGCCGAGCAGTACTTC
CDR3aa: CATSDSHTTAEQYF

d_gene: .
j_gene: TRBJ2-2
v_gene: TRBV5-5
abundance: .
CDR3nt: TGTGCCAGCAGAGCTTGGGCAGGGAACACCGGGGAGCTGTTTTTT
CDR3aa: CASRAWAGNTGELFF

d_gene: .
j_gene: TRBJ1-2
v_gene: TRBV6-1
abundance: medium-sized
CDR3nt: TGTGCCAGCAGTGAATCGGGAGACTCCGAGACTTATGGCTACACCTTC
CDR3aa: CASSESGDSETYGYTF

d_gene: .
j_gene: TRBJ2-3
v_gene: TRBV5-5
abundance: .
CDR3nt: TGTGCCAGCAGCTTTCAGTGGGGATCTCAGGCCTCCCAAGGCGGGCAGTATTTT
CDR3aa: CASSFQWGSQASQGGQYF

d_gene: .
j_gene: TRBJ2-5
v_gene: TRBV9
abundance: few
CDR3nt: TGTGCCAGCAGCGTAGACAGGCAAGAGACCCAGTACTTC
CDR3aa: CASSVDRQETQYF

d_gene: .
j_gene: TRBJ2-1
v_gene: TRBV19
abundance: medium-sized
CDR3nt: TGTGCCAGTAGTCCCCGACATATCGCCACCAATTCGGAGCAGTTCTTC
CDR3aa: CASSPRHIATNSEQFF

d_gene: .
j_gene: TRBJ1-3
v_gene: TRBV20-1
abundance: few
CDR3nt: TGCAGTGCTAGAGTCAGGTCTGGAAACACCATATATTTT
CDR3aa: CSARVRSGNTIYF

d_gene: .
j_gene: TRBJ2-5
v_gene: TRBV19
abundance: medium-sized
CDR3nt: TGTGCCAGTAGTCGCCACAAAGAGACCCAGTACTTC
CDR3aa: CASSRHKETQYF

d_gene: TRBD1
j_gene: TRBJ2-1
v_gene: TRBV29-1
abundance: large
CDR3nt: TGCAGCGTAGGACCGGGACAGGGAAAGGTAAATGAGCAGTTCTTC
CDR3aa: CSVGPGQGKVNEQFF

d_gene: .
j_gene: TRBJ2-3
v_gene: TRBV18
abundance: medium-sized
CDR3nt: TGTGCCAGCTCACCACCAGGGTTATCCACAGATACGCAGTATTTT
CDR3aa: CASSPPGLSTDTQYF

d_gene: .
j_gene: TRBJ2-2
v_gene: TRBV27
abundance: .
CDR3nt: TGTGCCAGCAGTTTATGGGGCGGGGAGCTGTTTTTT
CDR3aa: CASSLWGGELFF

d_gene: TRBD1
j_gene: TRBJ2-7
v_gene: TRBV6-1
abundance: medium-sized
CDR3nt: TGTGCCAGCAGTGAAATATGGGGACAGGCCAACCCGGCTTCCTACGAGCAGTACTTC
CDR3aa: CASSEIWGQANPASYEQYF

d_gene: .
j_gene: TRBJ2-3
v_gene: TRBV19
abundance: few
CDR3nt: TGTGCCAGTAGTACATCAATCGGGGGAGGTGATACGCAGTATTTT
CDR3aa: CASSTSIGGGDTQYF

d_gene: TRBD1
j_gene: TRBJ1-2
v_gene: TRBV6-5
abundance: medium-sized
CDR3nt: TGTGCCAGCAGTTACGGGGACAGGGGGAGAGGCTACACCTTC
CDR3aa: CASSYGDRGRGYTF

d_gene: TRBD1
j_gene: TRBJ2-7
v_gene: TRBV7-9
abundance: medium-sized
CDR3nt: TGTGCCAGCAGCCGGGGACAGGGGCCCTACGAGCAGTACTTC
CDR3aa: CASSRGQGPYEQYF

d_gene: TRBD1
j_gene: TRBJ2-1
v_gene: TRBV5-6
abundance: medium-sized
CDR3nt: TGTGCCAGCAGTTCGATTTACAGGGGGACCTACAATGAGCAGTTCTTC
CDR3aa: CASSSIYRGTYNEQFF

d_gene: .
j_gene: TRBJ1-6
v_gene: TRBV18
abundance: medium-sized
CDR3nt: TGTGCCAGCTCAGCCGACGGGGGTGATTCACCCCTCCACTTT
CDR3aa: CASSADGGDSPLHF

d_gene: .
j_gene: TRBJ2-1
v_gene: TRBV28
abundance: medium-sized
CDR3nt: TGTGCCAGCAGTCCCACAGCGGGCACAATTTACAATGAGCAGTTCTTC
CDR3aa: CASSPTAGTIYNEQFF

d_gene: TRBD2
j_gene: TRBJ2-1
v_gene: TRBV28
abundance: medium-sized
CDR3nt: TGTGCCAGCAGCACCGGGACTAGCAGAACCTACAATGAGCAGTTCTTC
CDR3aa: CASSTGTSRTYNEQFF

d_gene: TRBD1
j_gene: TRBJ1-1
v_gene: TRBV5-6
abundance: many
CDR3nt: TGTGCCAGCAGCCCTGACAGGGGGCGCCCCCAGAACACTGAAGCTTTCTTT
CDR3aa: CASSPDRGRPQNTEAFF

d_gene: .
j_gene: TRBJ1-6
v_gene: TRBV6-5
abundance: medium-sized
CDR3nt: TGTGCCAGCAGTTCCGGGACTACTAATTCACCCCTCCACTTT
CDR3aa: CASSSGTTNSPLHF

d_gene: TRBD1
j_gene: TRBJ1-1
v_gene: TRBV27
abundance: medium-sized
CDR3nt: TGTGCCACGCGAGGGGGCGCGGGCACTGAAGCTTTCTTT
CDR3aa: CATRGGAGTEAFF

d_gene: .
j_gene: TRBJ1-6
v_gene: TRBV12-3/TRBV12-4
abundance: .
CDR3nt: TGTGCCAGCAGTCTCGGGGGGGGGGCCTATAATTCACCCCTCCACTTT
CDR3aa: CASSLGGGAYNSPLHF

d_gene: TRBD1
j_gene: TRBJ1-3
v_gene: TRBV10-3
abundance: .
CDR3nt: TGTGCCATCAGTGAGCCGACAGGGGCTGGAAACACCATATATTTT
CDR3aa: CAISEPTGAGNTIYF